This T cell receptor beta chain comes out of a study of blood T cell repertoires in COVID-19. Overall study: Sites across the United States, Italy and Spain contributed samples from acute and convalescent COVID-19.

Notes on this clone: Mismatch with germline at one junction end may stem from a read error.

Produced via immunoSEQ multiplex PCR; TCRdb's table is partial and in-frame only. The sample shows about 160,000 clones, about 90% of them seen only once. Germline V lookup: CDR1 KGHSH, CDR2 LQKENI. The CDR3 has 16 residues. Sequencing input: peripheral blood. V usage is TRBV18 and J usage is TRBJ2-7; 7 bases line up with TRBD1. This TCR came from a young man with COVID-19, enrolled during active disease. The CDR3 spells CASSPKGDSLSHEQYF. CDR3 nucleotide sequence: TGTGCCAGCTCACCTAAGGGGGACAGTCTCTCCCACGAGCAGTACTTC.